This record concerns one TCR beta chain sequence. This specimen comes from a study of T cell changes during pregnancy in multiple sclerosis. The data were produced by immunoSEQ multiplex PCR, yet TCRdb's version contains in-frame clones alone and is incomplete. The sample includes about 40,000 clones, about nine tenths of them seen just once. Losses at the gene ends were 4 bases for V and 9 bases for J; bases not matched to a gene: 8. Germline V gene sequence: CDR1 SGHTA, CDR2 FQGNSA. The CDR3 contains 16 residues. Sequenced here: CD4+ T cells from peripheral blood mononuclear cells, sampled before pregnancy. The clonotype comes from a female donor with multiple sclerosis, enrolled in a pregnancy study. The rearrangement uses TRBV7-2 and TRBJ2-1; TRBD2 matches at 14 bases. Written as DNA, the CDR3 is TGTGCCAGCAGCTACCCGGGACTAGCGGGGGCAGGTGAGCAGTTCTTC. Translating gives CASSYPGLAGAGEQFF. Together with reference TRBV7-2 and TRBJ2-1, the CDR3 gives the full variable domain: GAGVSQSPSNKVTEKGKDVELRCDPISGHTALYWYRQSLGQGLEFLIYFQGNSAPDKSGLPSDRFSAERTGGSVSTLTIQRTQQEDSAVYLCASSYPGLAGAGEQFFGPGTRLTVL.